The subject of this entry is one T cell receptor beta chain. The CDR3 length is 14 residues. Per germline, CDR1 SGHTA and CDR2 FQGNSA. The J segment lost 6 bases and the V segment lost 3 bases, leaving 4 bases of the junction unmatched. The entry originates in a study of cytomegalovirus exposure and HLA in healthy donors. Sequencing was performed with immunoSEQ multiplex PCR; in TCRdb, only in-frame clones are kept and a portion is missing. The profile shows about 160,000 clones, about nine tenths of them singletons. The sample taken for sequencing was PBMCs. This rearrangement joins TRBV7-2 to TRBJ1-2; 10 bases fit TRBD1. The sequence was obtained from a woman aged 18-35 years in good health and CMV-seropositive. CDR3 bases: TGTGCCAGCAGCTTGGGACAGGGGATAGATGGCTACACCTTC. Translating it yields CASSLGQGIDGYTF.